This T cell receptor (beta chain) comes out of a study of CD8 T cells in ankylosing spondylitis. Study conclusions and caveats: Disease-linked clones had a CD8+ phenotype and relatively low frequency in peripheral blood. Several of the motif variants were reported before in synovial fluid and blood from reactive arthritis. Blood of patients with ankylosing spondylitis appeared to be characterized by a TCR beta motif of eight or nine highly homologous variants.

Trimming removed 0 bases from V and 2 bases from J; junction bases left unmatched: 7. The V gene's germline CDR1 is MNHEY and CDR2 SVGAGI. CDR3 length equals 16 residues. This clonotype appeared a few times. Its target is unknown. A single record per CDR3 protein comes from TCRdb applying MiXCR to the 5' RACE reads. The repertoire holds a few hundred thousand distinct CDR3 sequences, with approximately 20% as singletons. The chain carries TRBV6-5 and TRBJ2-7, with 7 bases fitting TRBD1. This TCR was recovered from a male donor with ankylosing spondylitis. The material sequenced was blood, either unsorted or a sorted T cell fraction (not recorded which). The CDR3 loop is CASSYSFTGVTYEQYF. The CDR3 DNA is TGTGCCAGCAGTTACTCTTTCACAGGGGTAACCTACGAGCAGTACTTC.